This TCR beta chain is from a study of T cell changes during pregnancy in multiple sclerosis. Sequenced by immunoSEQ multiplex PCR; TCRdb stores in-frame clones only, minus some. The sample has fewer than 70,000 clones; roughly 93% are singletons. Per the germline V gene, CDR1 is SGHNT and CDR2 is YYREEE (reference sequence). J gave up 4 bases and V 4 bases, and 7 bases lay outside the gene matches. This CDR3 is 14 amino acids long. Sequenced material: peripheral blood, taken in the third trimester of pregnancy. The chain uses TRBV5-4 and TRBJ1-2; 7 bases match TRBD1. The clonotype was recovered from a female donor with multiple sclerosis, enrolled in a pregnancy study. The CDR3 here is CASSLRGTFYGYTF. The CDR3 nucleotides read TGTGCCAGCAGCCTCAGGGGGACCTTCTATGGCTACACCTTC.